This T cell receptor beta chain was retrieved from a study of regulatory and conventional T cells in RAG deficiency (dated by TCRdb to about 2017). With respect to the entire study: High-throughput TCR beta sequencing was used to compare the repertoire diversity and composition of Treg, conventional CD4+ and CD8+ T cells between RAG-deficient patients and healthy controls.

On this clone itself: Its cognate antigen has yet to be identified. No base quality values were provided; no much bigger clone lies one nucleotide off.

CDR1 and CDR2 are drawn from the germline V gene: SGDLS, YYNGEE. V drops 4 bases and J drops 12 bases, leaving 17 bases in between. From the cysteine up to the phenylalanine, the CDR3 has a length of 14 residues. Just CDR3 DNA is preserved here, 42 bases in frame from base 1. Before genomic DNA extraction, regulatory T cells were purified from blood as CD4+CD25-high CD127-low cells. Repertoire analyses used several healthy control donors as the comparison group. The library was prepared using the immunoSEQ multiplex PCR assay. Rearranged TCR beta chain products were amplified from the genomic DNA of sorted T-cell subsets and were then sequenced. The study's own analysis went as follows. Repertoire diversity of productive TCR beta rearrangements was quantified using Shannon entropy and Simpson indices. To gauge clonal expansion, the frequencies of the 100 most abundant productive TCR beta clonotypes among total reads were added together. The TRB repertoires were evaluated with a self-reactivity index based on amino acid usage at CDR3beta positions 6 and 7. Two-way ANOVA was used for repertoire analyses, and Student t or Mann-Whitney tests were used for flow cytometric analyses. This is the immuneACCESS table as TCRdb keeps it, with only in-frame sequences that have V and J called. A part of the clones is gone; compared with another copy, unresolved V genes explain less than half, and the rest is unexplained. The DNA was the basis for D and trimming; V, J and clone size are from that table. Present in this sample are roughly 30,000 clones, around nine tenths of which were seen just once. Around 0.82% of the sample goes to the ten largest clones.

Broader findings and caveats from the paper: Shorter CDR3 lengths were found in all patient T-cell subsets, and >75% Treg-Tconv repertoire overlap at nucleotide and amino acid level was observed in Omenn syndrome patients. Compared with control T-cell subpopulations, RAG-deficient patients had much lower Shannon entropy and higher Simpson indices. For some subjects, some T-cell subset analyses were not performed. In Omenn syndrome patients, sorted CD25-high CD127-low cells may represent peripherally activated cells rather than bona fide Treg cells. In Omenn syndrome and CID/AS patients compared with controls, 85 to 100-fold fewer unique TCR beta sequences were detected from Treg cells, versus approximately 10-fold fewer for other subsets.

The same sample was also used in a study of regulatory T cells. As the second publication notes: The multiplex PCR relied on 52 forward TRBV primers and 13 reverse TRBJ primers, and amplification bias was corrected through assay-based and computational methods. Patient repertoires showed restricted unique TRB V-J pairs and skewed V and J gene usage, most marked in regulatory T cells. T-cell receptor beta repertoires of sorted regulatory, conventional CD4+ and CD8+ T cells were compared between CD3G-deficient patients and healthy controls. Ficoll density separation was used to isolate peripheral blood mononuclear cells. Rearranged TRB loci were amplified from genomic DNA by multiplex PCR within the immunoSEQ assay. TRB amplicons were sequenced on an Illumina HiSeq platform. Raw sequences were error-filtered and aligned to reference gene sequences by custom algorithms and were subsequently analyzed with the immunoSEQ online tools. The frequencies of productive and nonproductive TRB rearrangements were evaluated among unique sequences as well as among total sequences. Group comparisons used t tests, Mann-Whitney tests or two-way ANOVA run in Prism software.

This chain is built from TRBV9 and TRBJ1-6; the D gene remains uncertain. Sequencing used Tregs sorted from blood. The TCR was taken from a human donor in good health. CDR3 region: CASSSDPAGVPLHF. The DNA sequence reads TGTGCCAGCAGCTCCGACCCGGCTGGAGTACCCCTCCACTTT.